The present TCR beta chain was sequenced within a study of OX40 agonist ivuxolimab in advanced cancers. The overall study: Among those enrolled, mean age was about 63 years (range about 20 to 79) and about 82% were male.

The table came from immunoSEQ multiplex PCR; TCRdb's copy has only in-frame clones and leaves some out. The table includes about 64,000 clones, approximately 90% detected once. Comment on this clone: No antigen is known for it.

Germline V gene sequence: CDR1 PRHDT, CDR2 FYEKMQ (reference sequence). This CDR3 has 16 amino acids. J was trimmed by 4 bases and V by 1 base; bases with no gene match: 9. The study's findings and limits: In general, CD8+ T cells held more expanded clones than CD4+ did, on average.

Source: CD4+ or CD8+ T cells sorted from blood, taken in a trial of the OX40 agonist ivuxolimab. This sequence joins TRBV13 and TRBJ2-7; 8 bases line up with TRBD2. The clonotype originates from an adult with an advanced solid tumor such as melanoma, head and neck, liver or kidney cancer. The CDR3 sequence is CASSLAGPASGYEQYF. The CDR3 DNA follows: TGTGCCAGCAGCTTAGCAGGTCCAGCTAGCGGGTACGAGCAGTACTTC.